These T cell receptor beta chains were read from a single sample in a study of OX40 agonist ivuxolimab in advanced cancers. Sequenced by immunoSEQ multiplex PCR; TCRdb stores in-frame clones only, minus some. The sample holds some 10,000 clones, around four fifths seen once. The sample consisted of CD4+ or CD8+ T cells sorted from blood, taken in a trial of the OX40 agonist ivuxolimab. The source of these receptors is an adult with an advanced solid tumor such as melanoma, head and neck, liver or kidney cancer. Both conserved end residues are part of each CDR3. A D gene is named only where the DNA matches it firmly. Clone size appears in some rows only: once, few, many, or a class for an expanded clone.

D gene	CDR3 length	V gene	J gene	clone size	CDR3 protein	CDR3 DNA
TRBD1	16	TRBV7-8	TRBJ2-2	NA	CASSSTGQENTGELFF	TGTGCCAGCAGCTCGACGGGACAGGAGAACACCGGGGAGCTGTTTTTT
TRBD1	12	TRBV5-4	TRBJ2-1	NA	CASSYGTGEQFF	TGTGCCAGCAGCTACGGGACAGGTGAGCAGTTCTTC
NA	17	TRBV5-5	TRBJ2-2	few	CASSLSMAGTHGGELFF	TGTGCCAGCAGCTTGTCCATGGCAGGGACCCACGGCGGGGAGCTGTTTTTT
NA	15	TRBV9	TRBJ2-1	NA	CASSVELANYNEQFF	TGTGCCAGCAGCGTAGAGCTAGCTAACTACAATGAGCAGTTCTTC
TRBD1	12	TRBV6-1	TRBJ2-7	NA	CASSEGGQGTGF	TGTGCCAGCAGTGAAGGGGGACAGGGGACGGGCTTC
NA	16	TRBV5-1	TRBJ2-5	NA	CASSLGYGGRKETQYF	TGCGCCAGCAGCTTGGGGTACGGGGGGCGTAAAGAGACCCAGTACTTC
TRBD2	15	TRBV11-2	TRBJ2-1	NA	CASSLVVAGAGRQFF	TGTGCCAGCAGCTTAGTGGTAGCGGGGGCCGGTAGGCAGTTCTTC
NA	15	TRBV5-4	TRBJ2-1	few	CASSFGIPTGNEQFF	TGTGCCAGCAGCTTTGGTATCCCCACGGGGAATGAGCAGTTCTTC
TRBD1	15	TRBV9	TRBJ1-1	NA	CASSALQGRDTEAFF	TGTGCCAGCAGCGCGTTACAGGGGAGAGACACTGAAGCTTTCTTT
NA	11	TRBV27	TRBJ1-2	NA	CASGETETYTF	TGTGCCAGCGGAGAGACAGAGACGTACACCTTC
NA	13	TRBV14	TRBJ1-2	NA	CASSQDEDYGYTF	TGTGCCAGCAGCCAAGATGAAGATTATGGCTACACCTTC
NA	13	TRBV27	TRBJ1-1	NA	CASSSTVNTEAFF	TGTGCCAGCAGTTCGACAGTTAACACTGAAGCTTTCTTT
TRBD1	16	TRBV27	TRBJ1-5	NA	CASSYSGQGSNQPQHF	TGTGCCAGCAGTTACTCAGGACAGGGCAGCAATCAGCCCCAGCATTTT
NA	15	TRBV30	TRBJ1-2	NA	CAWSAGPLTNYGYTF	TGTGCCTGGAGTGCGGGACCCTTAACTAACTATGGCTACACCTTC
NA	16	TRBV7-9	TRBJ2-7	NA	CASSSPLEGGINEQYF	TGTGCCAGCAGCTCCCCTCTAGAGGGGGGGATAAACGAGCAGTACTTC
NA	14	TRBV11-1	TRBJ1-1	NA	CASSLALGGWEAFF	TGTGCCAGCAGCTTAGCGCTGGGGGGATGGGAAGCTTTCTTT
NA	13	TRBV4-1	TRBJ2-7	NA	CASSQEGWHEQYF	TGCGCCAGCAGCCAAGAGGGGTGGCACGAGCAGTACTTC
TRBD2	16	TRBV7-9	TRBJ2-3	NA	CASSPGLAGVGDTQYF	TGTGCCAGCAGCCCAGGACTAGCGGGAGTAGGGGATACGCAGTATTTT
TRBD2	15	TRBV30	TRBJ2-7	NA	CAWSGGTSGKYEQYF	TGTGCCTGGAGTGGCGGGACTAGCGGGAAGTACGAGCAGTACTTC
NA	16	TRBV7-9	TRBJ1-5	once	CASSSGEGPWRQPQHF	TGTGCCAGCAGCTCTGGAGAGGGGCCGTGGAGGCAGCCCCAGCATTTT
TRBD1	14	TRBV5-6	TRBJ2-7	NA	CASSLVDRAGEQYF	TGTGCCAGCAGCTTGGTGGACAGGGCGGGCGAGCAGTACTTC
NA	15	TRBV5-5	TRBJ2-1	few	CASSLDHVGDNEQFF	TGTGCCAGCAGCTTGGATCACGTCGGGGACAATGAGCAGTTCTTC
TRBD1	16	TRBV10-1	TRBJ2-7	NA	CASSANRDRVRYEQYF	TGCGCCAGCAGTGCAAACCGGGACAGGGTTCGCTACGAGCAGTACTTC
TRBD1	13	TRBV30	TRBJ2-1	NA	CAWSAGQINEQFF	TGTGCCTGGAGTGCGGGACAGATCAATGAGCAGTTCTTC
NA	18	TRBV7-7	TRBJ2-6	NA	CASSLCRMPQSRANVLTF	TGTGCCAGCAGCTTATGCCGTATGCCACAAAGTCGGGCCAACGTCCTGACTTTC
NA	16	TRBV14	TRBJ2-3	NA	CASSPESNGYTDTQYF	TGTGCCAGCAGCCCCGAGTCAAACGGGTACACAGATACGCAGTATTTT
NA	12	TRBV4-1	TRBJ1-1	NA	CASQGQRVEAFF	TGCGCCAGCCAAGGACAGAGAGTTGAAGCTTTCTTT
TRBD1	14	TRBV9	TRBJ2-5	NA	CASSVWDSGETQYF	TGTGCCAGCAGCGTATGGGACAGTGGGGAGACCCAGTACTTC
TRBD1	14	TRBV7-6	TRBJ2-7	NA	CASSLAGTGYEQYF	TGTGCCAGCAGCTTAGCAGGGACAGGGTACGAGCAGTACTTC
TRBD2	15	TRBV13	TRBJ2-7	once	CASSLGTGGPQEQYF	TGTGCCAGCAGCTTAGGAACGGGGGGGCCTCAGGAGCAGTACTTC
NA	11	TRBV19	TRBJ1-1	once	CASTENTEAFF	TGTGCCAGTACAGAGAACACTGAAGCTTTCTTT
TRBD1	14	TRBV27	TRBJ1-3	NA	CASSSGTGPGTIYF	TGTGCCAGCAGTTCAGGGACAGGCCCGGGGACCATATATTTT
TRBD2	16	TRBV27	TRBJ2-5	NA	CASSGLAGGLRETQYF	TGTGCCAGCAGCGGACTAGCGGGAGGTCTGAGGGAGACCCAGTACTTC
TRBD1	13	TRBV5-4	TRBJ1-2	few	CASSRGTGYGYTF	TGTGCCAGCAGCCGGGGGACAGGCTATGGCTACACCTTC
NA	14	TRBV10-1	TRBJ2-3	few	CASSQKRVTDTQYF	TGCGCCAGCAGTCAGAAGAGGGTCACAGATACGCAGTATTTT
NA	14	TRBV13	TRBJ2-1	once	CASSLYGVASEQFF	TGTGCCAGCAGCTTATACGGAGTGGCTAGCGAGCAGTTCTTC
NA	14	TRBV6-6	TRBJ2-3	NA	CASSGLPSTDTQYF	TGTGCCAGCAGTGGTCTACCAAGCACAGATACGCAGTATTTT
NA	13	TRBV27	TRBJ2-1	NA	CASSLAGADEQFF	TGTGCCAGCAGTTTGGCAGGTGCGGATGAGCAGTTCTTC
NA	13	TRBV6-6	TRBJ1-4	once	CASSYSKGAGLFF	TGTGCCAGCAGTTACTCGAAGGGAGCCGGACTGTTTTTT
NA	13	TRBV7-9	TRBJ2-5	NA	CASSRTGSETQYF	TGTGCCAGCAGCCGAACAGGGTCGGAGACCCAGTACTTC
TRBD2	15	TRBV9	TRBJ2-1	once	CASSPAGGPGNEQFF	TGTGCCAGCAGTCCCGCGGGGGGGCCTGGGAATGAGCAGTTCTTC
NA	16	TRBV10-3	TRBJ2-2	NA	CAISESGLTNTGELFF	TGTGCCATCAGTGAGTCGGGACTGACGAACACCGGGGAGCTGTTTTTT
NA	14	TRBV7-6	TRBJ2-7	NA	CASSLEASSYEQYF	TGTGCCAGCAGCTTAGAAGCTTCCTCCTACGAGCAGTACTTC
NA	15	TRBV6-5	TRBJ2-7	NA	CASSPVTGSIYEQYF	TGTGCCAGCAGCCCAGTGACGGGGTCTATCTACGAGCAGTACTTC
NA	15	TRBV6-4	TRBJ2-6	NA	CASSDAASGANVLTF	TGTGCCAGCAGTGACGCTGCCTCTGGGGCCAACGTCCTGACTTTC
TRBD2	16	TRBV29-1	TRBJ2-7	NA	CSVDGVGLAGRSEQYF	TGCAGCGTTGACGGGGTTGGACTAGCGGGAAGGAGCGAGCAGTACTTC